The 18 T cell receptor beta chains listed next were all sequenced from one sample in a study of shared T cell receptors in the human thymus. The data were produced by immunoSEQ multiplex PCR, yet TCRdb's version contains in-frame clones alone and is incomplete. The top ten hold around 0.01% of the sample, which has more than 550,000 clones, 80% to 90% seen once. These same data were also listed under a study on human thymus T cells.

Material for sequencing was thymocytes. The receptors were gathered from a girl under three years old with a congenital heart defect.

A few counts support this clone. V is TRBV11-3 and J is TRBJ2-2; 8 bases align to TRBD1. The CDR3 contains 14 residues. J lost 6 bases, V lost 5 bases, and 5 bases had no gene match. Germline V gene data show CDR1 as SGHNT and CDR2 as YENEEA. The CDR3 here is CASSPRGRAGELFF. The CDR3 DNA follows: TGTGCCAGCAGCCCCAGGGGGCGCGCCGGGGAGCTGTTTTTT.

This chain joins TRBV27 and TRBJ1-5, with 8 bases fitting TRBD1. From germline, CDR1 is MNHEY and CDR2 SMNVEV (reference sequence). The CDR3 loop spans 20 amino acids. Germline trimming cut 6 bases from V and 0 bases from J; bases unmatched to any gene: 19. The CDR3 is CASRQRPQDRVGGSNQPQHF. In DNA form, the CDR3 reads TGTGCCAGCAGACAACGCCCCCAGGACAGGGTGGGCGGTAGCAATCAGCCCCAGCATTTT.

CDR3 in amino acids: CSVRDRDTDTQYF. The CDR3 nucleotides are TGCAGCGTTCGGGACAGGGACACAGATACGCAGTATTTT. This chain links TRBV29-1 with TRBJ2-3, with 9 bases that match TRBD1. V shed 5 bases and J 2 bases; nucleotides not matched to a gene: 2. CDR3 length: 13 amino acids. Germline loops: CDR1 SQVTM, CDR2 ANQGSEA.

The chain uses TRBV6-1 and TRBJ2-1; D not certain. The CDR3 is made up of 14 amino acids. Trimming shortened V by 4 bases and J by 0 bases, and 7 bases separated the two germline ends. The V gene's germline CDR1 is MNHNS and CDR2 SASEGT. Written as DNA, the CDR3 is TGTGCCAGCAGTGTAAAATTCTCCTACAATGAGCAGTTCTTC. It is translated as CASSVKFSYNEQFF.

The CDR3 region has the DNA TGCGCCAGCAGTAAATTGACAAGAAGCTCCTACGAGCAGTACTTC. It codes for CASSKLTRSSYEQYF. This chain uses TRBV5-1 with TRBJ2-7, with no clear D. The CDR3 is 15 residues long. The V end was cut by 5 bases, the J end by 0 bases, with 15 bases between. Germline assignment: CDR1 SGHRS and CDR2 YFSETQ.

The rearrangement links TRBV2 to TRBJ1-3; perhaps TRBD1 as D (6 bases). The germline gives CDR1 SNHLY, CDR2 FYNNEI. V was shortened by 6 bases and J by 0 bases, with 21 bases between the two germline ends. The CDR3 length is 18 residues. The CDR3 region is CASSRSRGTRRSGNTIYF. In DNA, the CDR3 is TGTGCCAGCAGCCGATCTAGGGGGACGAGGCGCTCTGGAAACACCATATATTTT.

CDR3 in amino acids: CSASRAGELFF. The DNA for the CDR3 is TGCAGTGCTAGCAGGGCCGGGGAGCTGTTTTTT. The chain links TRBV20-1 to TRBJ2-2; D perhaps matches TRBD1 (5 bases). Deletions cut 3 bases from V and 6 bases from J, with 5 bases between. Germline V lookup: CDR1 DFQATT, CDR2 SNEGSKA (reference sequence). This CDR3 is 11 amino acids long.

The rearrangement uses TRBV23-1 and TRBJ1-1, with D tentatively TRBD1 (5 bases). TRBV23-1 is an ORF; its function is uncertain. This CDR3 is 16 amino acids long. V was cut by 0 bases and J by 2 bases, with 13 bases left in between. CDR3 protein: CASSQSRQIVNTEAFF. The CDR3 nucleotides read TGCGCCAGCAGTCAATCGCGACAGATTGTTAACACTGAAGCTTTCTTT.

This clone has just one count. This chain joins TRBV6-6 and TRBJ2-4, with 10 positions matching TRBD1. Germline lookup yields CDR1 MNHNY and CDR2 SVGAGI (reference sequence). The CDR3 is made up of 16 amino acids. J lost 2 bases, V lost 7 bases, and 8 bases had no gene match. This CDR3 is CASIPRTGGSKNIQYF. The CDR3 DNA reads as TGTGCCAGCATTCCGAGGACAGGGGGATCCAAAAACATTCAGTACTTC.

The J gene is TRBJ1-4, the V gene TRBV6-6, with D hard to call. Trimming stripped 8 bases from V and 5 bases from J, with 15 bases between. Germline V CDR1 and CDR2: MNHNY, SVGAGI (reference sequence). This CDR3 has 14 residues. In nucleotides, the CDR3 is TGTGCCAGCGCTCCTAGACCCCGCAATGAAAAACTGTTTTTT. Residues: CASAPRPRNEKLFF.

This chain joins TRBV14 and TRBJ1-1; TRBD1 agrees at 7 bases. In germline, CDR1 is SGHDN, CDR2 FVKESK. V gave up 0 bases and J gave up 7 bases; unmatched junction bases: 11. The CDR3 contains 16 residues. CDR3 nucleotides: TGTGCCAGCAGCCAAGATTTGAGTGACAGGGCGTTTGAAGCTTTCTTT. Amino acid sequence: CASSQDLSDRAFEAFF. The full variable domain, in which reference TRBV14 and TRBJ1-1 provide the parts outside the CDR3, is EAGVTQFPSHSVIEKGQTVTLRCDPISGHDNLYWYRRVMGKEIKFLLHFVKESKQDESGMPNNRFLAERTGGTYSTLKVQPAELEDSGVYFCASSQDLSDRAFEAFFGQGTRLTVV.

The chain employs TRBV6-5 and TRBJ1-6, with TRBD1 matching over 8 bases. The CDR3 has 14 residues. Germline values: CDR1 MNHEY, CDR2 SVGAGI. V was pared by 5 bases and J by 8 bases, with 5 bases of the junction left unmatched. Written as DNA, the CDR3 is TGTGCCAGCAGTCCCGACAGGGGAGATTCACCCCTCCACTTT. It is translated as CASSPDRGDSPLHF.

This clone came up once. This rearrangement joins TRBV6-5 to TRBJ1-2, with D possibly matching TRBD1 (5 bases). CDR3 size: 13 residues. From germline, CDR1 is MNHEY and CDR2 SVGAGI. V shed 2 bases and J shed 4 bases, with 8 bases lying between them. DNA for the CDR3: TGTGCCAGCAGTTACGGGACTAGCTATGGCTACACCTTC. It translates to CASSYGTSYGYTF.

The CDR3 region is CSVKGQGENEQFF. In DNA form, the CDR3 reads TGCAGCGTTAAAGGACAGGGGGAGAATGAGCAGTTCTTC. This rearrangement joins TRBV29-1 to TRBJ2-1, with 10 bases aligning to TRBD1. V shed 5 bases, J shed 7 bases, and the junction held 5 bases outside the gene matches. Germline CDR1 and CDR2: SQVTM and ANQGSEA. The CDR3 extends over 13 amino acids.

The CDR3 reads CASSFEREENEKLFF. CDR3 DNA: TGTGCCAGCAGTTTCGAACGAGAGGAGAATGAAAAACTGTTTTTT. The chain joins TRBV28 to TRBJ1-4; unclear D gene. Germline V gene sequence: CDR1 MDHEN, CDR2 SYDVKM. The CDR3 totals 15 residues. With 3 bases removed from V and 5 bases from J, the gap between germline ends came to 13 bases.

The chain carries TRBV11-2 and TRBJ1-2; D is perhaps TRBD1 (5 bases). Trimming removed 6 bases from V and 6 bases from J, with 11 bases in between. The CDR3 spans 12 residues. Germline lookup yields CDR1 SGHAT and CDR2 FQNNGV. CDR3 loop: CASRSGNHGYTF. In DNA, the CDR3 is TGTGCCAGCAGGTCAGGGAACCATGGCTACACCTTC.

The CDR3 nucleotides are TGCGCCAGCAGCCAAGAAGTGGGCACCTACGAGCAGTACTTC. It codes for CASSQEVGTYEQYF. This chain uses TRBV4-1 with TRBJ2-7; D uncertain. The V gene lost 0 bases and the J gene lost 2 bases, with 8 bases spanning the gap. The CDR3 loop spans 14 amino acids. Germline-derived CDR1 and CDR2 are MGHRA and YSYEKL.

This rearrangement joins TRBV28 to TRBJ1-2; D is unresolved. The V gene lost 6 bases and the J gene lost 4 bases, with 15 bases spanning the gap. CDR1 is MDHEN, CDR2 SYDVKM, per germline. CDR3 length: 14 amino acids. As DNA, the CDR3 is TGTGCCAGCAGGGATCCAAAGGAGGGCTATGGCTACACCTTC. Its protein is CASRDPKEGYGYTF.